This T cell receptor (beta chain) appears in the sequencing data of a study of shared clonotypes between healthy human individuals. Study-wide points: Sequencing depth was predicted to influence how clonotypes are shared among donors.

All the donors were Caucasian adults who lived in Nashville, Tennessee. It was tens of millions of PBMCs that unsorted samples used for genomic DNA. Germline CDR1 reads SGHTA; CDR2 reads FQGNSA. The CDR3 is made up of 12 amino acids. V was pared by 1 base and J by 7 bases, with 7 bases between. Concerning this clone: Antigen unknown.

Unsorted PBMC contributed approximately 0.3 ug DNA, about 30,000 T cell genomes, to each replicate PCR. Produced via immunoSEQ multiplex PCR; TCRdb's table is partial and in-frame only. The table lists 490,000 or so clones, 79% of them singletons. The rearrangement uses TRBV7-2 and TRBJ1-2; D is ambiguous. The sequencing input was PBMCs. The TCR was taken from a woman in her thirties or forties in good health. Some clones in this sample may be carry-over from other donors' samples. The CDR3 region has the DNA TGTGCCAGCAGCTTAGTGTCGGGTGGCTACACCTTC. This translates into CASSLVSGGYTF.